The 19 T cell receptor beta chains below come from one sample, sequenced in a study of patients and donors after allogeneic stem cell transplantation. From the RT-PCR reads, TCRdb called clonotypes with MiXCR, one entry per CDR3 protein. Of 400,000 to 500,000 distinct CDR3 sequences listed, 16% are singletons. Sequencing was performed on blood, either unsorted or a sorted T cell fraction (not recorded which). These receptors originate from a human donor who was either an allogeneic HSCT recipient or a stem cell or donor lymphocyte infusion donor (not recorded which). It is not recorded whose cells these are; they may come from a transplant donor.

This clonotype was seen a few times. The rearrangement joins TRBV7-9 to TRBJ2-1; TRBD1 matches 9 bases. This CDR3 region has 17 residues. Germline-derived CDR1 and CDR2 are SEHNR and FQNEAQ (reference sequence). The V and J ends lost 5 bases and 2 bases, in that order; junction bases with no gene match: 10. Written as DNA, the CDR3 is TGTGCCAGCAGCCTGCGAACTGGGACAGGGACCTACAATGAGCAGTTCTTC. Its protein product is CASSLRTGTGTYNEQFF. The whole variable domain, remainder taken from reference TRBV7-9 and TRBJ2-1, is DTGVSQNPRHKITKRGQNVTFRCDPISEHNRLYWYRQTLGQGPEFLTYFQNEAQLEKSRLLSDRFSAERPKGSFSTLEIQRTEQGDSAMYLCASSLRTGTGTYNEQFFGPGTRLTVL.

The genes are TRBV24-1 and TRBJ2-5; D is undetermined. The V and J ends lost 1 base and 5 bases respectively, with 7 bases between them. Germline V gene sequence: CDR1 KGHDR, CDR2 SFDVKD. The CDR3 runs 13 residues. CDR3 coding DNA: TGTGCCACCAGTGATTTAGTAGGGGAGACCCAGTACTTC. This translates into CATSDLVGETQYF.

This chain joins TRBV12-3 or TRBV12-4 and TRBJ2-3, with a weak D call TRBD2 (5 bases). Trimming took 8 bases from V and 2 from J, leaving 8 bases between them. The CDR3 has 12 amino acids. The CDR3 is CASAGTTDTQYF. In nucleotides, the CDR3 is TGTGCCAGCGCGGGTACCACAGATACGCAGTATTTT.

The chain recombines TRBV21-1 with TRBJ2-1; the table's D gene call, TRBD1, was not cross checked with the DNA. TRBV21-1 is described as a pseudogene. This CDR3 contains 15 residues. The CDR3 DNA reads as TGTGCCAGCAGCCCAGGGACAAGTCGTTGGGATGAGCAGTTCTTC. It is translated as CASSPGTSRWDEQFF.

Here the CDR3 reads CSARGSSRPSTDTQYF. The CDR3 region has the DNA TGCAGTGCTAGGGGATCCAGCCGCCCTAGCACAGATACGCAGTATTTT. This chain joins TRBV20-1 and TRBJ2-3, with D uncertain. The CDR3 has 16 amino acids. V lost 3 bases, J lost 0 bases, and 16 bases lay in between. The germline CDR1 and CDR2 sequences are DFQATT and SNEGSKA (reference sequence).

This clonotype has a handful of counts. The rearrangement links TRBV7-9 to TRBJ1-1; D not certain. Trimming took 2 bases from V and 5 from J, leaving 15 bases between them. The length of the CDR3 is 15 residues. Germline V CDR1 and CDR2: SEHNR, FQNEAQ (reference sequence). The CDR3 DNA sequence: TGTGCCAGCAGCTTAATAAGGGATTGGAGGACTGAAGCTTTCTTT. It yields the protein CASSLIRDWRTEAFF.

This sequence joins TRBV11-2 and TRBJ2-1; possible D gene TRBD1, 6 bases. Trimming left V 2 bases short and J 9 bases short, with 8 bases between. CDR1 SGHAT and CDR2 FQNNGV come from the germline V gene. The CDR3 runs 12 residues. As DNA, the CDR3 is TGTGCCAGCAGCTTACCAGGGGTTGAGCAGTTCTTC. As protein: CASSLPGVEQFF. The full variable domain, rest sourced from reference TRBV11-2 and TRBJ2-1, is EAGVAQSPRYKIIEKRQSVAFWCNPISGHATLYWYQQILGQGPKLLIQFQNNGVVDDSQLPKDRFSAERLKGVDSTLKIQPAKLEDSAVYLCASSLPGVEQFFGPGTRLTVL.

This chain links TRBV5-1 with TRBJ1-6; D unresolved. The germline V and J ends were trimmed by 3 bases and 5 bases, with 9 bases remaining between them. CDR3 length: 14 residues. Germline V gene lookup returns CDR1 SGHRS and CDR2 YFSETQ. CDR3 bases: TGCGCCAGCAGCTCCCGGCGGGATAATTCACCCCTCCACTTT. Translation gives CASSSRRDNSPLHF.

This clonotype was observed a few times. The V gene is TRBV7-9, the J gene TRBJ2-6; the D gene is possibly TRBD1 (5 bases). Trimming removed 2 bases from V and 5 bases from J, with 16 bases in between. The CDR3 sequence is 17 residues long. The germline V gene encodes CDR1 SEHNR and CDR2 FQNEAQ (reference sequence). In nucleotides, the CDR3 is TGTGCCAGCAGCTTATTACCCACAGGCTTTAGGGCCAACGTCCTGACTTTC. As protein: CASSLLPTGFRANVLTF.

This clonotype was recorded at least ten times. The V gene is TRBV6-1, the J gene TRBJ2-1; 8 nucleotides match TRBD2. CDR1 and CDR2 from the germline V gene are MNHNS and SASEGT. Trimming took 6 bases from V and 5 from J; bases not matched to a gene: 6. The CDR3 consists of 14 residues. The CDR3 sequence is CASSRGGENNEQFF. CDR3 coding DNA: TGTGCCAGCAGCCGGGGGGGAGAGAACAATGAGCAGTTCTTC.

Here the CDR3 reads CATSDLWGAWMWKTEAFF. The CDR3 nucleotides read TGTGCCACCAGTGATTTGTGGGGGGCATGGATGTGGAAGACTGAAGCTTTCTTT. V gene TRBV24-1 combines with J gene TRBJ1-1; possible D gene TRBD1, 6 bases. CDR3 size: 18 residues. V shed 0 bases and J shed 5 bases, with 21 bases lying between them. Looked up from germline, CDR1 is KGHDR and CDR2 is SFDVKD.

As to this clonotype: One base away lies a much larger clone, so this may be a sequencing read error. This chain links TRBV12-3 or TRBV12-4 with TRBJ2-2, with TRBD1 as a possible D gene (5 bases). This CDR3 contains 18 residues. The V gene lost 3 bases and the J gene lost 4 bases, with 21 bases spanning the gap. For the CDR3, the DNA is TGTGCCAGCAGTTTTTGGGGCCCCGTTAGGTGGTTCACCGGGGAGCTGTTTTTT. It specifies CASSFWGPVRWFTGELFF.

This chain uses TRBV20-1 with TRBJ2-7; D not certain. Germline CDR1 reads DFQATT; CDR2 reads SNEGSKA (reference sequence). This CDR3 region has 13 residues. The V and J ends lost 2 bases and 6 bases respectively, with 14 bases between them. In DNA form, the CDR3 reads TGCAGTGCTAGAAGGCAGGTCGTCTCCGAGCAGTACTTC. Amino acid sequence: CSARRQVVSEQYF.

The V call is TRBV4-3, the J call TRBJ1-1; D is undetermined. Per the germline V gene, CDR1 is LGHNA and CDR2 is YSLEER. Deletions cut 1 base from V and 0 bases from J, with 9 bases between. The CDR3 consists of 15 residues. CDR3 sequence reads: CASSQVVAMNTEAFF. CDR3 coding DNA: TGCGCCAGCAGCCAAGTAGTAGCAATGAACACTGAAGCTTTCTTT.

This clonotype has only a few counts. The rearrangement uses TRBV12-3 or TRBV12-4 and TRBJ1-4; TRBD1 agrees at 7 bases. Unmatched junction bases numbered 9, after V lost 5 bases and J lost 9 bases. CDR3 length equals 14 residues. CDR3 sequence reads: CASSPGQSVQKLFF. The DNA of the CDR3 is TGTGCCAGCAGTCCGGGACAGTCGGTCCAAAAACTGTTTTTT.

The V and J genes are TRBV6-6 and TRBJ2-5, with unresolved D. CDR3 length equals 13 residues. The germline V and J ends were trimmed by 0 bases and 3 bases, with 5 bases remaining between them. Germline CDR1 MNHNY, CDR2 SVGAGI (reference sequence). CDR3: CASSYSFEETQYF. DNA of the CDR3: TGTGCCAGCAGTTACTCTTTCGAAGAGACCCAGTACTTC.

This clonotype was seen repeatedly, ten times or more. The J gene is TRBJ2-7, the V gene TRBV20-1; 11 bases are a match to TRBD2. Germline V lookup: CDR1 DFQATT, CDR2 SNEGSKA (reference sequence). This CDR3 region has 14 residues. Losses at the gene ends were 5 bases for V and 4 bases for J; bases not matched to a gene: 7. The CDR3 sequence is CSAGLAGGTYEQYF. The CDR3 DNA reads TGCAGTGCTGGGCTAGCGGGAGGAACTTACGAGCAGTACTTC.

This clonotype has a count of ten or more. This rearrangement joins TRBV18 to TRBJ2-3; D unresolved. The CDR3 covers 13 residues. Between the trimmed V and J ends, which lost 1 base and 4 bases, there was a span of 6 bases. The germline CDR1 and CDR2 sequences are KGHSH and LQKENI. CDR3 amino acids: CASSPLDADTQYF. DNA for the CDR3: TGTGCCAGCTCACCACTGGACGCAGATACGCAGTATTTT.

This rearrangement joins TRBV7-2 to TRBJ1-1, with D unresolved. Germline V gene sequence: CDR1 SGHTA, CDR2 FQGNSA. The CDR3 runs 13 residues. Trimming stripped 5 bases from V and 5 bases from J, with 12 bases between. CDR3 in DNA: TGTGCCAGCAGCCCCCCACGAAGGACTGAAGCTTTCTTT. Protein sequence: CASSPPRRTEAFF.